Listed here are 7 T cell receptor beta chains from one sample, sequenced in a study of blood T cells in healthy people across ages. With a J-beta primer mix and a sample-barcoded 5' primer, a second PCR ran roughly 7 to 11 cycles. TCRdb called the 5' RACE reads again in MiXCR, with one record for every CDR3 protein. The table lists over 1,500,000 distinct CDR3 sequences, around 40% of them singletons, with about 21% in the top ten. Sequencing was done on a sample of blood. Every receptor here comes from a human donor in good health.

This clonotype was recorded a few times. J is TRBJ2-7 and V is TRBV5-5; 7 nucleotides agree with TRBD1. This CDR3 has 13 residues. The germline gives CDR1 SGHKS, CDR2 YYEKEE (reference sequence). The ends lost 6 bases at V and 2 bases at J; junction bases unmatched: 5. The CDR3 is CASMDRYTYEQYF. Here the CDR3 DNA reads TGTGCCAGCATGGACAGGTACACCTACGAGCAGTACTTC.

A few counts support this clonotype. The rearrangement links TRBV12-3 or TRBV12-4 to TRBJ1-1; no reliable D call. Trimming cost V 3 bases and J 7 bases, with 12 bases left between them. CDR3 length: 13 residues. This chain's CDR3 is CASSFHSSDEAFF. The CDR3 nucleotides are TGTGCCAGCAGTTTTCATAGCAGTGATGAAGCTTTCTTT.

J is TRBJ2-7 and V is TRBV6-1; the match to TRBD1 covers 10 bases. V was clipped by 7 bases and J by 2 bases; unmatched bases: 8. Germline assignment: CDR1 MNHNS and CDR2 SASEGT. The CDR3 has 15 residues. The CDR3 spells CASTRDRGFAYEQYF. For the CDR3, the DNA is TGTGCCAGCACCAGGGACAGGGGCTTCGCCTACGAGCAGTACTTC.

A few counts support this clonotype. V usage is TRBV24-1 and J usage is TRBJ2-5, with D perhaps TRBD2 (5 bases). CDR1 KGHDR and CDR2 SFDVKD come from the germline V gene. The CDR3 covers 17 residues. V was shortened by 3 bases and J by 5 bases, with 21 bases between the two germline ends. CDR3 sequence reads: CATSDQSPTRGWETQYF. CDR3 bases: TGTGCCACCAGTGATCAAAGCCCTACTCGGGGTTGGGAGACCCAGTACTTC.

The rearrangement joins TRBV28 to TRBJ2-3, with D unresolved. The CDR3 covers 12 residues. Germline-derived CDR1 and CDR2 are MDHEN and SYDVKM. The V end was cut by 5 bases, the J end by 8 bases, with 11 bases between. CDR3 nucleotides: TGTGCCAGCAGTGCGGCACAGATTACGCAGTATTTT. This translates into CASSAAQITQYF.

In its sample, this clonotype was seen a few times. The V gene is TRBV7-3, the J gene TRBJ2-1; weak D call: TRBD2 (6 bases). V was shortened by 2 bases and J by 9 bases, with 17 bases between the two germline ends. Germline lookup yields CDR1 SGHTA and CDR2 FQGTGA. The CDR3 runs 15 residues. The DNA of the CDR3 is TGTGCCAGCAGCTTAGTAGCGGAGGGCTCAGGTGAGCAGTTCTTC. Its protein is CASSLVAEGSGEQFF.

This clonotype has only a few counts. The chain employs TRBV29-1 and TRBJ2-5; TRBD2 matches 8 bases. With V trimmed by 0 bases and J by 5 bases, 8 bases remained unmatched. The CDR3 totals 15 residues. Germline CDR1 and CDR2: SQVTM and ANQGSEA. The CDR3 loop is CSVEDRVGGAETQYF. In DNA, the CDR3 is TGCAGCGTTGAAGATCGCGTCGGGGGGGCGGAGACCCAGTACTTC.